This T cell receptor beta chain was captured in a study of blood T cell repertoires in COVID-19. Study context: The United States, Italy and Spain provided the acute and convalescent COVID-19 samples. PBMCs, B-cell-depleted T cells, or T cells provided the cDNA or gDNA that made up the material.

Original data processing: Estimation of nucleated cell counts was performed using reference gene primer amplification. Sequenced by immunoSEQ multiplex PCR; TCRdb stores in-frame clones only, minus some. The V and J calls and clone size come from that table; D and trimming were worked out from the DNA. In the table there are roughly 160,000 clones, approximately 90% of which are singletons. Per germline, CDR1 MNHEY and CDR2 SVGAGI. The CDR3 is made up of 14 amino acids. Losses at the gene ends were 6 bases for V and 1 base for J; bases not matched to a gene: 6. The sequence was obtained from a man aged 50 or older who had recovered from COVID-19. The sequenced sample was peripheral blood. The chain joins TRBV6-5 to TRBJ2-7; 7 nucleotides agree with TRBD2. This chain's CDR3 is CASRNGRGSYEQYF. The CDR3 DNA follows: TGTGCCAGCAGGAATGGGCGGGGGTCCTACGAGCAGTACTTC.